The sequence of this T cell receptor beta chain was determined in a study of T cells in Graves' hyperthyroidism and ophthalmopathy. Whole-study findings and limits: Most thyroid-expanded clonotypes above 0.001 were also found in blood.

Comments on this clonotype: The antigen is undetermined.

It was RNA transcripts that yielded the amplified TCR beta CDR3 regions. HTBI primers were used for first-round RT-PCR of the TCR CDR3. TCRdb independently ran MiXCR on the multiplex PCR reads; one entry per CDR3 protein. The sample has some 770,000 distinct CDR3 sequences, roughly 15% seen once. Trimming left V 0 bases short and J 3 bases short, with 11 bases between. CDR3 length equals 14 residues. Germline V gene data show CDR1 as DFQATT and CDR2 as SNEGSKA (reference sequence). The sequencing sample was made of blood. The source is a man between 18 and 35 years old with Graves' hyperthyroidism. The gene calls are TRBV20-1 and TRBJ1-1; a possible D gene is TRBD1 (5 bases). CDR3 bases: TGCAGTGCTAGAGAGGGGCACCTATACACTGAAGCTTTCTTT. Its protein product is CSAREGHLYTEAFF.